This T cell receptor beta chain was captured by sequencing in a study of T cells in Graves' hyperthyroidism and ophthalmopathy. Regarding the study as a whole: Before onset, by a median of about six months, the model predicted ophthalmopathy. Most thyroid clonotypes expanded above 0.001 were also detected in blood.

The junction had 9 bases not matched to a gene; V was cut back by 6 bases and J by 2 bases. The CDR3 runs to 16 residues. To note about this clonotype: The target antigen is unknown.

TCR beta CDR3 region amplification was performed from RNA transcripts. The HTBI primer set drove a first-round RT-PCR of the TCR CDR3. MiXCR, run by TCRdb on the multiplex PCR reads, gives a single entry per CDR3 protein. The sample yields 380,000 or so distinct CDR3 sequences, around 13% seen once. The sequenced material came from blood. This chain connects TRBV12-3 or TRBV12-4 to TRBJ1-4; 7 bases are shared with TRBD1. The receptor was derived from a woman in her thirties with Graves' hyperthyroidism. Written as DNA, the CDR3 is TGTGCCAGCAGCCGACAGGGACGAGCGACTAATGAAAAACTGTTTTTT. Amino acid sequence: CASSRQGRATNEKLFF.